This T cell receptor beta chain was profiled in a study of beta chain features in type 1 diabetes (dated by TCRdb to the late 2010s). Describing the broader study: No differences in mean age, gender distribution, total cell number or subset yield were found between patients and healthy donors. In the study, TCRB repertoires of sorted circulating CD4+ T cell subsets from recently diagnosed type 1 diabetes patients were compared with those of matched healthy donors. A total of 100 million to 110 million sorted cells were examined across all samples, and a strong correlation was observed between cell number per subset and RNA yield. Regulatory and stem cell-like memory subsets were isolated from only 8 patients and about eight healthy donors, whereas naive and central memory subsets came from all 30 or so donors. The investigation overall reported the following: PCR may preferentially amplify shorter templates, but because patient and control samples were amplified and corrected together, any resulting skew would affect both groups equally. A moderate but significant shortening of TCRB CDR3 length was observed in type 1 diabetes patients in all four CD4+ subsets. The naive, central memory and regulatory TCRB repertoires appeared to resemble one another more closely among patients than among healthy donors. Fewer insertions and more nucleotide deletions at VDJ recombination sites were observed in patients with type 1 diabetes, implying thymic rearrangement abnormalities. HLA sub-analyses involved small numbers of individuals, so any influence of HLA type on TCRB rearrangement remained unresolved. Sequencing cDNA rather than genomic DNA could over-represent highly expressing activated cells, although activation and CD3 levels did not differ between groups.

Each donor gave one peripheral blood draw, approximately 0.11 L on average, collected into heparinised tubes. A BD FACSAria II and a panel including CD45RO, CCR7, CD25, CD127, CD95 and CD27 were used to sort naive, central memory, regulatory and stem cell-like memory CD4+ T cells. Every sorted population had a purity above 95%. PBMCs were separated immediately by Lymphoprep density gradient centrifugation and were stained directly, without being cultured. So that batch effects would be minimized, each experiment stained and sorted samples in pairs, pairing one healthy donor with one patient. The germline V gene sets CDR1 to SGDLS and CDR2 to YYNGEE. Relative to germline, V is 0 bases shorter and J is 9 bases shorter, with 10 bases between their ends. The CDR3, from cysteine to phenylalanine, totals 14 residues. Just the 42-base CDR3 DNA is kept, in frame starting at base 1. Regarding this clone: Its target antigen remains unknown. No per-base quality is available; no much larger clone lies one base away.

The entire isolated RNA was reverse transcribed using the High Capacity cDNA Reverse Transcription Kit, and thus expressed TCRB transcripts were sequenced. Naive, central memory and regulatory T cell samples underwent deep immunoSEQ sequencing, averaging around 3.6 million total reads per sample. Sorted cells were lysed in RLT buffer and RNA was extracted with DNase-treated RNeasy Micro or Mini kits, depending on cell number. To prevent cross-contamination, every cell subset was processed on its own, while patient and healthy donor samples were processed together. The immunoSEQ multiplex PCR was used to amplify TCRB sequences from cDNA, yielding 87-bp fragments that span the CDR3 region. Sequencing of the amplicons was done on the Illumina HiSeq platform. Per the original workflow: PCR bias was computationally corrected using synthetic template baselines, reads within Hamming distance 2 were collapsed, and singletons that could not be merged were discarded. By aligning reads against IMGT, V, D and J genes, CDR3 length, and insertions or deletions at six rearrangement sites were assigned. Within each subset, clonotype counts were normalized to the number of sorted cells before true diversity and Gini coefficients were calculated with the tcR R package. The overlap coefficient, calculated on TCRB nucleotide sequences, was used to quantify repertoire sharing. Entries here come from immuneACCESS through TCRdb and include only in-frame sequences with V and J called. Some clones fail to appear in such tables; in the studies checked, an unresolved V gene covers under half of the shortfall, and the cause of the remainder is unknown. D and trimming come from the DNA, and the V and J calls and clone size come from that table. The table for this sample lists almost 350,000 clones; 7% to 10% of them were counted only once. The ten largest clonotypes hold 1% of the sample.

The rearrangement combines TRBV9 with TRBJ1-6; the D gene is unclear. Source material: central memory CD4+ T cells from blood. The clonotype comes from a man aged 25 to 40 with type 1 diabetes. The DNA reads TGTGCCAGCAGCGTAGGGGAAATTAGTTCACCCCTCCACTTT. It encodes CASSVGEISSPLHF.